This T cell receptor beta chain was profiled in a study of T cell changes during pregnancy in multiple sclerosis. V lost 0 bases to trimming and J lost 4 bases, with 7 bases between them. The CDR3 is 14 amino acids. CDR1 is MGHDK and CDR2 is SYGVNS in the germline V gene. The protocol was immunoSEQ multiplex PCR, while the TCRdb copy is restricted to in-frame clones and leaves out a portion. The sample shows around 35,000 clones, around 92% of them seen only once. The V gene is TRBV25-1, the J gene TRBJ1-3; D is unclear. The clonotype was recovered from a female donor in good health, enrolled as a control in a pregnancy study. Here the sequenced sample was CD4+ T cells from peripheral blood mononuclear cells, taken in the third trimester of pregnancy. This CDR3 reads CASSEYLFGNTIYF. The CDR3 nucleotides read TGTGCCAGCAGTGAATACCTATTCGGAAACACCATATATTTT.